The 23 T cell receptor beta chains given below trace back to one sample, sequenced in a study of CD8 T cells in ankylosing spondylitis. TCRdb itself ran the 5' RACE reads through MiXCR, one entry per CDR3 protein. The sample records a few hundred thousand distinct CDR3 sequences, roughly 20% being singletons. The sequenced sample consisted of blood, either unsorted or a sorted T cell fraction (not recorded which). The receptors were gathered from a female donor with ankylosing spondylitis or in good health (not recorded which).

This clonotype was seen only a few times. The chain is built from TRBV4-3 and TRBJ2-1; D is tentatively TRBD1 or TRBD2 (5 bases each). V lost 3 bases to trimming and J lost 7 bases, with 13 bases between them. The CDR3 spans 14 residues. Germline V gene sequence: CDR1 LGHNA, CDR2 YSLEER. CDR3 nucleotides: TGCGCCAGCAGCCACTCGGGACGGCAGAATGAGCAGTTCTTC. It yields the protein CASSHSGRQNEQFF.

This chain connects TRBV20-1 to TRBJ2-1; a possible D gene is TRBD2 (6 bases). Germline-derived CDR1 and CDR2 are DFQATT and SNEGSKA (reference sequence). Trimming took off 6 bases at V and 3 bases at J, with 27 bases between the two ends. CDR3 size: 18 residues. CDR3 nucleotide sequence: TGCAGTGCCGTCTTCCCCACCGGAACTGGGGGGAGCTACAATGAGCAGTTCTTC. It encodes CSAVFPTGTGGSYNEQFF.

V usage is TRBV6-5 and J usage is TRBJ2-5; the D is unclear. The germline V gene has CDR1 MNHEY and CDR2 SVGAGI. The length of the CDR3 is 15 residues. Trimming pared 2 bases from V and 2 bases from J, leaving 12 bases between. CDR3 region: CASSYRPHNQETQYF. Here the CDR3 DNA reads TGTGCCAGCAGTTACAGACCCCATAATCAAGAGACCCAGTACTTC.

This clonotype was observed a handful of times. This chain uses TRBV20-1 with TRBJ2-1; 7 bases fit TRBD2. Germline-derived CDR1 and CDR2 are DFQATT and SNEGSKA (reference sequence). CDR3 length: 13 residues. The DNA of the CDR3 is TGCAGCACTATAGGGAGGGCATACAATGAGCAGTTCTTC. It specifies CSTIGRAYNEQFF.

The J gene is TRBJ2-7, the V gene TRBV27; D is undetermined. The V gene's germline CDR1 is MNHEY and CDR2 SMNVEV (reference sequence). The CDR3 runs to 15 residues. V lost 3 bases and J 4 bases, leaving 16 bases between the germline ends. This chain's CDR3 is CASSFSGPSGYEQYF. The CDR3 DNA is TGTGCCAGCAGTTTTTCCGGGCCCAGTGGTTACGAGCAGTACTTC.

The chain has TRBV20-1 and TRBJ2-2; D call uncertain. This CDR3 contains 14 residues. The V end lost 4 bases, the J end lost 8 bases, and 17 bases lay between the germline ends. The V gene's germline CDR1 is DFQATT and CDR2 SNEGSKA (reference sequence). The CDR3 DNA reads as TGCAGTGCTAAAGATGGAAAGGGTCTAGGGGAGCTGTTTTTT. It yields the protein CSAKDGKGLGELFF.

This clonotype has only a few counts. The chain employs TRBV29-1 and TRBJ2-3; 7 nucleotides match TRBD1. The CDR3 spans 15 residues. The germline CDR1 and CDR2 sequences are SQVTM and ANQGSEA. V shed 1 base and J 0 bases; nucleotides not matched to a gene: 4. CDR3 nucleotides: TGCAGCGTTGAAGGACAGGGTAGGAGCACAGATACGCAGTATTTT. Translated: CSVEGQGRSTDTQYF.

This clonotype was picked up a small number of times. V gene TRBV12-3 or TRBV12-4 combines with J gene TRBJ1-1; the D gene is possibly TRBD1 (6 bases). The ends were cut back, 6 bases at V and 1 base at J, with 12 bases in the middle. This CDR3 is built from 14 residues. This chain's CDR3 is CASRKEGENTEAFF. The CDR3, as DNA: TGTGCCAGCAGAAAGGAGGGGGAGAACACTGAAGCTTTCTTT.

The chain uses TRBV12-3 or TRBV12-4 and TRBJ2-7; 13 bases map to TRBD2. V was pared by 4 bases and J by 4 bases, with 4 bases of the junction left unmatched. CDR3 length equals 15 residues. The DNA for the CDR3 is TGTGCCAGCAGTTCCGGGACTAGCGGGGTTTACGAGCAGTACTTC. Translated, it gives CASSSGTSGVYEQYF.

The rearrangement uses TRBV4-3 and TRBJ1-1; the D is unclear. The germline CDR1 and CDR2 sequences are LGHNA and YSLEER. The CDR3 totals 17 residues. With 0 bases removed from V and 1 base from J, the gap between germline ends came to 15 bases. The CDR3 DNA reads as TGCGCCAGCAGCCAAGATTTCGAGAAGGTGGGGAACACTGAAGCTTTCTTT. Translation: CASSQDFEKVGNTEAFF.

CDR3 sequence: CASSMRDTYNEQFF. For the CDR3, the DNA is TGTGCCAGTAGTATGAGGGACACCTACAATGAGCAGTTCTTC. This chain links TRBV28 with TRBJ2-1, with D possibly being TRBD1 (6 bases). V lost 9 bases to trimming and J lost 2 bases, with 14 bases between them. The germline V gene encodes CDR1 MDHEN and CDR2 SYDVKM. This CDR3 has 14 residues.

This clonotype was counted only a few times. The chain combines TRBV7-2 with TRBJ2-5; D uncertain. The CDR3 consists of 13 residues. Germline V gives CDR1 SGHTA, CDR2 FQGNSA. Trimming took off 4 bases at V and 1 base at J, with 7 bases between the two ends. CDR3 amino acids: CASSSRSQETQYF. The CDR3 DNA sequence: TGTGCCAGCAGCTCCCGGTCCCAAGAGACCCAGTACTTC.

In this sample, this clonotype turned up a few times. The chain recombines TRBV5-5 with TRBJ2-3, with D unclear. The CDR3 is made up of 14 amino acids. Germline V gene lookup returns CDR1 SGHKS and CDR2 YYEKEE (reference sequence). Trimming stripped 1 base from V and 1 base from J, with 7 bases between. CDR3 coding DNA: TGTGCCAGCAGCTTGCACCCCCGCACAGATACGCAGTATTTT. It encodes CASSLHPRTDTQYF.

The chain links TRBV10-2 to TRBJ2-1; 12 positions match TRBD2. This CDR3 has 14 amino acids. Germline V lookup: CDR1 WSHSY, CDR2 SAAADI. The V segment lost 6 bases and the J segment 7 bases; nucleotides outside the gene matches: 4. The CDR3 DNA follows: TGCGCCAGCAGAACTAGCGGGAGGTCGAATGAGCAGTTCTTC. Translating it yields CASRTSGRSNEQFF.

This sequence joins TRBV6-1 and TRBJ1-1, with 7 nucleotides matching TRBD1. Germline V gene lookup returns CDR1 MNHNS and CDR2 SASEGT. This CDR3 has 14 residues. V was pared by 6 bases and J by 2 bases, with 6 bases of the junction left unmatched. CDR3 region: CASRPRQGNTEAFF. The CDR3 coding sequence is TGTGCCAGCAGGCCTAGACAGGGAAACACTGAAGCTTTCTTT.

This chain joins TRBV28 and TRBJ1-2; D is possibly TRBD1 (5 bases). The CDR3 runs to 15 residues. The germline V gene has CDR1 MDHEN and CDR2 SYDVKM. Trimming removed 5 bases at V and 0 bases at J, with 13 bases between. CDR3 coding DNA: TGTGCCAGCAGTCCAAACAGGACGCCTAACTATGGCTACACCTTC. Protein: CASSPNRTPNYGYTF.

This chain links TRBV4-3 with TRBJ2-1, with 16 bases matching TRBD2. The junction had 17 bases not matched to a gene; V was cut back by 1 base and J by 11 bases. Germline V gene sequence: CDR1 LGHNA, CDR2 YSLEER. The CDR3 contains 20 residues. This chain's CDR3 is CASSQVSQGPGLAGGGKQFF. CDR3 sequence (DNA): TGCGCCAGCAGCCAAGTTTCGCAGGGACCGGGACTAGCGGGAGGGGGGAAGCAGTTCTTC.

This clonotype turned up a few times. Here the CDR3 reads CASSPRGLGSEQYF. The DNA for the CDR3 is TGTGCCAGCAGTCCTAGGGGACTAGGAAGCGAGCAGTACTTC. This rearrangement joins TRBV6-2 or TRBV6-3 to TRBJ2-7; 8 bases align to TRBD2. The V and J ends lost 5 bases and 6 bases, in that order; junction bases with no gene match: 9. Germline V CDR1 and CDR2: MNHEY, SVGEGT. The CDR3 runs to 14 residues.

This clonotype turned up a few times. The chain recombines TRBV12-3 or TRBV12-4 with TRBJ1-2; 7 positions match TRBD1. The V and J ends lost 5 bases and 3 bases, in that order; junction bases with no gene match: 9. This CDR3 is built from 15 residues. CDR3 sequence: CASSRRQGNHYGYTF. The CDR3 DNA reads as TGTGCCAGCAGTAGGAGACAGGGAAACCACTATGGCTACACCTTC.

CDR3 in DNA: TGCAGTGCTAAACTAGCGGGAGACAATGAGCAGTTCTTC. It specifies CSAKLAGDNEQFF. The chain joins TRBV20-1 to TRBJ2-1, with TRBD2 matching 11 bases. This CDR3 has 13 residues. In germline, CDR1 is DFQATT, CDR2 SNEGSKA (reference sequence). V gave up 4 bases and J gave up 5 bases; unmatched junction bases: 1.

This clonotype has just a few counts. V gene TRBV10-1 combines with J gene TRBJ2-4; TRBD1 or TRBD2 may be the D gene (6 bases each). V gave up 8 bases and J gave up 0 bases, with 23 bases separating them. This CDR3 has 18 amino acids. The germline gives CDR1 WNHNN, CDR2 SYGVQD (reference sequence). The CDR3 DNA reads TGCGCCAGCGCTTCCCGGGAGAAGGGGGGTGAAGCCAAAAACATTCAGTACTTC. Translated, it gives CASASREKGGEAKNIQYF.

This clonotype occurred many times. This sequence joins TRBV7-3 and TRBJ2-2; D remains ambiguous. The V and J ends lost 1 base and 2 bases respectively, with 8 bases between them. Looked up from germline, CDR1 is SGHTA and CDR2 is FQGTGA. The CDR3 covers 15 residues. In nucleotides, the CDR3 is TGTGCCAGCAGCTTAATTGGCGGAAACACCGGGGAGCTGTTTTTT. Encoded protein: CASSLIGGNTGELFF.

The chain uses TRBV6-1 and TRBJ2-5, with 12 bases matching TRBD2. J lost 5 bases, V lost 6 bases, and 13 bases had no gene match. The CDR3 covers 17 residues. Germline CDR1 is MNHNS and CDR2 is SASEGT. The CDR3 reads CASSATSGRVLGETQYF. CDR3 DNA sequence: TGTGCCAGCAGCGCGACTAGCGGGAGAGTCTTGGGGGAGACCCAGTACTTC.